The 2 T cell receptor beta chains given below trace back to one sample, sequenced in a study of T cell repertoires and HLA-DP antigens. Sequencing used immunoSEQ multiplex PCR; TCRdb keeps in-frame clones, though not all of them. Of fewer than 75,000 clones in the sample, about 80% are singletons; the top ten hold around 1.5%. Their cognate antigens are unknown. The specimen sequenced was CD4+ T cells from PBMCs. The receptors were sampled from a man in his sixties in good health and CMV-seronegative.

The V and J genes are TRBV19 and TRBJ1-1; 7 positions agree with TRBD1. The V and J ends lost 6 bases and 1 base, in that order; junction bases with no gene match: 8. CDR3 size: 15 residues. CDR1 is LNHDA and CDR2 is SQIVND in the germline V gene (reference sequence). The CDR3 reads CASRQQGIANTEAFF. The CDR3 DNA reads TGTGCCAGTAGACAACAGGGGATCGCGAACACTGAAGCTTTCTTT.

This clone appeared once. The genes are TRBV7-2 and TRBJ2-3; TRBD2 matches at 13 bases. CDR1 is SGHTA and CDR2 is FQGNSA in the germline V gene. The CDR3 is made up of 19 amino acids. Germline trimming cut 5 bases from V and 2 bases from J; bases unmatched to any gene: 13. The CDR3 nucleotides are TGTGCCAGCAGCCGATCCGGGACTAGCGGGGTTAGAGCCACAGATACGCAGTATTTT. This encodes CASSRSGTSGVRATDTQYF.